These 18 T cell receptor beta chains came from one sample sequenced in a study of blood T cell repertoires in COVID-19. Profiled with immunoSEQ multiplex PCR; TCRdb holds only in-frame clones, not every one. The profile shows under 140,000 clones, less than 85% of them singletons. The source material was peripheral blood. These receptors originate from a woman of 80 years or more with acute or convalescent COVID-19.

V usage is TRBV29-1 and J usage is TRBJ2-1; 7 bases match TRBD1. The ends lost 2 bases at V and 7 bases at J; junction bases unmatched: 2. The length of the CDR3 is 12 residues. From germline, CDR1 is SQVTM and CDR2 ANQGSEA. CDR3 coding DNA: TGCAGCGTTGAAACAGGGGAAAATGAGCAGTTCTTC. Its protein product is CSVETGENEQFF.

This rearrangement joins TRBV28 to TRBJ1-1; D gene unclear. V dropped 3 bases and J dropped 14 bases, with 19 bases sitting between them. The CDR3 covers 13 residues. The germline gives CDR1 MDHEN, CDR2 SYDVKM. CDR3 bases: TGTGCCAGCAGTTTCTCCGGACCGTTTGGGAGGTTCTTT. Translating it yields CASSFSGPFGRFF.

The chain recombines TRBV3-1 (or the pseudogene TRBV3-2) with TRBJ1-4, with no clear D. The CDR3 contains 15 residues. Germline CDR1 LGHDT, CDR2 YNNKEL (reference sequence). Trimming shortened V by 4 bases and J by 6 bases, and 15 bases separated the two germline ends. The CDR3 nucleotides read TGTGCCAGCAGCCCATATCGCGGAGGGTATGAAAAACTGTTTTTT. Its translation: CASSPYRGGYEKLFF.

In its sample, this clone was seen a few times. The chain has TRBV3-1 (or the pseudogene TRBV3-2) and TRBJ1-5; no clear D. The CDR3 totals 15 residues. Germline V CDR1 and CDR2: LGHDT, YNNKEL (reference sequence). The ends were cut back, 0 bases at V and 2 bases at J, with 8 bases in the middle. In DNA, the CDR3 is TGTGCCAGCAGCCAAGATTGGCAGGGCAATCAGCCCCAGCATTTT. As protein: CASSQDWQGNQPQHF.

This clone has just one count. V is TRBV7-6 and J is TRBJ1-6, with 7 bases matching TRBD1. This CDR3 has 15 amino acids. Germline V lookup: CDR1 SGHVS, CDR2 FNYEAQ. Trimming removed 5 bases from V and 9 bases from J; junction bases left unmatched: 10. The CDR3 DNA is TGTGCCAGCAGCAGACAGGGTGGCGGCCTTTCACCCCTCCACTTT. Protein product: CASSRQGGGLSPLHF.

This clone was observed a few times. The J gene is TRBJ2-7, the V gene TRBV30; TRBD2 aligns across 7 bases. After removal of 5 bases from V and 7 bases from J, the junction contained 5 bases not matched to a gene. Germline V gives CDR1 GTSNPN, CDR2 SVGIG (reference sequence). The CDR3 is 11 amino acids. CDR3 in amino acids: CAWAGVGEQYF. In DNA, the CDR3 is TGTGCCTGGGCGGGGGTCGGGGAGCAGTACTTC.

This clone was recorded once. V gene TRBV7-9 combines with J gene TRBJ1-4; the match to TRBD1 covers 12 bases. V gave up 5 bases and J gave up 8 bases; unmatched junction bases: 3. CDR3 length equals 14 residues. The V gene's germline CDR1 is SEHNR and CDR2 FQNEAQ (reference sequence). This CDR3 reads CASSRDRGPEKLFF. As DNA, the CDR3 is TGTGCCAGCAGCCGGGACAGGGGGCCCGAAAAACTGTTTTTT.

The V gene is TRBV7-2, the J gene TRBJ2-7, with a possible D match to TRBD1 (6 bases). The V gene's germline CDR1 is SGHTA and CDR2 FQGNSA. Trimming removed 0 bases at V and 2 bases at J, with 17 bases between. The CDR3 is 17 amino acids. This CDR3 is CASSLALGTTATYEQYF. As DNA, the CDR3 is TGTGCCAGCAGCTTAGCGCTAGGGACAACTGCAACCTACGAGCAGTACTTC.

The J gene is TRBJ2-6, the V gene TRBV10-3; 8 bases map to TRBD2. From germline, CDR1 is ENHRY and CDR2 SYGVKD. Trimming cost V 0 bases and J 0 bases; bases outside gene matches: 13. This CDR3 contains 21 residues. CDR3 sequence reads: CAISESSGARLANSGANVLTF. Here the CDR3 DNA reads TGTGCCATCAGTGAGTCTAGCGGGGCGCGTTTGGCGAACTCTGGGGCCAACGTCCTGACTTTC.

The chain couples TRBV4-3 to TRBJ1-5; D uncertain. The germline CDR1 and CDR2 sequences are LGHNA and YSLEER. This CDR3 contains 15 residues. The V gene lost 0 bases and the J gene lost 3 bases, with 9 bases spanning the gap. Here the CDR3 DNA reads TGCGCCAGCAGCCAAGATTACCAGTTCAATCAGCCCCAGCATTTT. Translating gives CASSQDYQFNQPQHF.

The CDR3 here is CASSLGRVSYEQYF. The CDR3 DNA sequence: TGTGCCAGCAGCCTCGGCAGGGTGTCCTACGAGCAGTACTTC. The gene calls are TRBV13 and TRBJ2-7, with a weak D call TRBD1 (5 bases). The V end was cut by 5 bases, the J end by 1 base, with 12 bases between. The CDR3 spans 14 residues. Germline V lookup: CDR1 PRHDT, CDR2 FYEKMQ (reference sequence).

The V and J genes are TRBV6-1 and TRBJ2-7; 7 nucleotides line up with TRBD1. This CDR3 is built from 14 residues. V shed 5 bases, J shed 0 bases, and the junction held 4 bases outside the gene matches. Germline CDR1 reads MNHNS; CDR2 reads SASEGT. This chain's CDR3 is CASSTGTASYEQYF. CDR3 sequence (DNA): TGTGCCAGCAGTACCGGGACAGCCTCCTACGAGCAGTACTTC.

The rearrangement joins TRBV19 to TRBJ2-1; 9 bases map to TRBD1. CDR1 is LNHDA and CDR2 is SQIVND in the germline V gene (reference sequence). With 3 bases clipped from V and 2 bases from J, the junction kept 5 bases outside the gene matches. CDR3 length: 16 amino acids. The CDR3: CASSMGDRVTYNEQFF. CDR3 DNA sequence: TGTGCCAGTAGTATGGGGGACAGGGTAACCTACAATGAGCAGTTCTTC. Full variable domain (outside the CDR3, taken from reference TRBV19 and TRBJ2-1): DGGITQSPKYLFRKEGQNVTLSCEQNLNHDAMYWYRQDPGQGLRLIYYSQIVNDFQKGDIAEGYSVSREKKESFPLTVTSAQKNPTAFYLCASSMGDRVTYNEQFFGPGTRLTVL.

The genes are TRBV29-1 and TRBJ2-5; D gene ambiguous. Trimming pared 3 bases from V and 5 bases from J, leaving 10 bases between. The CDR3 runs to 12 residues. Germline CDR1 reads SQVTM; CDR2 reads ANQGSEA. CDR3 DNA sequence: TGCAGCGTTGAGGCCTTATCCGAGACCCAGTACTTC. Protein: CSVEALSETQYF.

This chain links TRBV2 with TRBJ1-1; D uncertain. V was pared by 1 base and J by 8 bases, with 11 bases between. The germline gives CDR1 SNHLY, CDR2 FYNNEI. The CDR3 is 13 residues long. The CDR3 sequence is CASSEVAPGEAFF. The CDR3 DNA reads TGTGCCAGCAGTGAAGTAGCCCCCGGAGAAGCTTTCTTT.

The CDR3 DNA is TGCGCCAGCAGGGTGGGCCCCGGAAGCACCGGGGAGCTGTTTTTT. This encodes CASRVGPGSTGELFF. The chain links TRBV10-2 to TRBJ2-2; the D is unclear. This CDR3 comprises 15 residues. V lost 6 bases to trimming and J lost 4 bases, with 15 bases between them. CDR1 is WSHSY and CDR2 is SAAADI in the germline V gene.

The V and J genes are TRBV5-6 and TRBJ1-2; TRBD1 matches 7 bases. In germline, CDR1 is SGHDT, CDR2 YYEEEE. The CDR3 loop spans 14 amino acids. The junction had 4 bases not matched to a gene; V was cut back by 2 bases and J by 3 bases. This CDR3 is CASSFRGQDYGYTF. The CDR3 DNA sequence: TGTGCCAGCAGCTTTAGGGGGCAGGACTATGGCTACACCTTC.

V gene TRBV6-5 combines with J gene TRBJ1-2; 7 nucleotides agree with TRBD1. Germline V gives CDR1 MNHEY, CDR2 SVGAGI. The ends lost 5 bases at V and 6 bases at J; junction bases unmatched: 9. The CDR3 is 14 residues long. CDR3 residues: CASSPEWDRDGYTF. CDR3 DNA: TGTGCCAGCAGTCCGGAGTGGGACAGAGATGGCTACACCTTC.